Below are 4 T cell receptor beta chains sequenced from a single sample in a study of identical twins. In TCRdb, the 5' RACE reads were re-called with MiXCR into one record per CDR3 protein. The sample has about 480,000 distinct CDR3 sequences, about 14% seen once; the top ten hold 0.52%. The sample was also reused in another study, on yellow fever vaccine responses in identical twins.

Material for sequencing was CD4+ T cells sorted from blood. The receptors here all came from a woman aged 18-30 years in good health.

The gene calls are TRBV7-9 and TRBJ2-3; TRBD1 or TRBD2 may be the D gene (5 bases each). The length of the CDR3 is 14 residues. Germline V gene data show CDR1 as SEHNR and CDR2 as FQNEAQ (reference sequence). Trimming took off 1 base at V and 5 bases at J, with 10 bases between the two ends. CDR3: CASSLGGELDTQYF. The CDR3 DNA sequence: TGTGCCAGCAGCTTAGGAGGGGAGCTAGATACGCAGTATTTT.

This clonotype turned up a few times. The CDR3 DNA sequence: TGTGCCAGCAGCGTAGTGAGTACAGGGGGGGCAGATACGCAGTATTTT. Amino acid sequence: CASSVVSTGGADTQYF. V and J are TRBV9 and TRBJ2-3; D is possibly TRBD1 (8 bases). The CDR3 consists of 16 residues. Trimming stripped 0 bases from V and 4 bases from J, with 15 bases between. Germline loops: CDR1 SGDLS, CDR2 YYNGEE.

This clonotype has a count of ten or more. The rearrangement joins TRBV6-5 to TRBJ1-1, with D unresolved. The CDR3 consists of 13 residues. Trimming removed 2 bases at V and 1 base at J, with 5 bases between. Germline V lookup: CDR1 MNHEY, CDR2 SVGAGI. CDR3 sequence: CASSYKGNTEAFF. DNA of the CDR3: TGTGCCAGCAGTTACAAAGGGAACACTGAAGCTTTCTTT.

The genes are TRBV3-1 and TRBJ2-1; maybe TRBD2 (7 bases). The CDR3 totals 15 residues. Germline CDR1 LGHDT, CDR2 YNNKEL (reference sequence). Trimming cost V 3 bases and J 5 bases, with 14 bases left between them. Here the CDR3 DNA reads TGTGCCAGCAGCCATTGGGGGGCGGGGGACAATGAGCAGTTCTTC. Translated, it gives CASSHWGAGDNEQFF.